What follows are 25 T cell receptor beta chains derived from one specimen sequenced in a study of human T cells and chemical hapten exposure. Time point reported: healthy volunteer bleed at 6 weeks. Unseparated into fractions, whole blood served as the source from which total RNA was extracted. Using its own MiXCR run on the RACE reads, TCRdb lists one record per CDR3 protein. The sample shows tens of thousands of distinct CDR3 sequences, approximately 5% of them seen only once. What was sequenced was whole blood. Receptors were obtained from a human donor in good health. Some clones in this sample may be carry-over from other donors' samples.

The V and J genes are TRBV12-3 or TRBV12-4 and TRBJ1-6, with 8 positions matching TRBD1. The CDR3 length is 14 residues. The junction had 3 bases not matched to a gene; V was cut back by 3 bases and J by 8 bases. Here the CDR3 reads CASSFQGAYSPLHF. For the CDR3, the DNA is TGTGCCAGCAGTTTCCAGGGGGCTTATTCACCCCTCCACTTT.

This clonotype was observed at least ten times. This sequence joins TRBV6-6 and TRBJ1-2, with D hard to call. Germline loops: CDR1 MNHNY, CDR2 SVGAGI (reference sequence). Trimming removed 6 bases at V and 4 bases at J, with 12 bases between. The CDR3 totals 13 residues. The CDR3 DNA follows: TGTGCCAGCAGCCTTCACACACTCTATGGCTACACCTTC. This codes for CASSLHTLYGYTF.

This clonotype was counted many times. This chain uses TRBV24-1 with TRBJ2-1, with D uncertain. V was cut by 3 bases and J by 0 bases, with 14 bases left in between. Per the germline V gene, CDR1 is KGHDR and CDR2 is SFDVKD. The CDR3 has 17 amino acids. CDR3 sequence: CATSDAAGTSSYNEQFF. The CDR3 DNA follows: TGTGCCACCAGTGATGCGGCAGGCACCAGCTCCTACAATGAGCAGTTCTTC.

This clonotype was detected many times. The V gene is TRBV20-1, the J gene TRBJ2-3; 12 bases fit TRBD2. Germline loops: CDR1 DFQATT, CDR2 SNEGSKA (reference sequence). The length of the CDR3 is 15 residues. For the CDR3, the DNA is TGCAGCCAAACCCGACTAGCGGGAGCGGCAGATACGCAGTATTTT. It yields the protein CSQTRLAGAADTQYF.

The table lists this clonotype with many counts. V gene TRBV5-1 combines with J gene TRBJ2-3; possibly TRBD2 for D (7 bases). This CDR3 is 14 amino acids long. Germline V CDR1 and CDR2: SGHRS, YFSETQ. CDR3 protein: CVSAAGALTDTQYF. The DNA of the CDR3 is TGCGTGTCCGCGGCGGGGGCCCTCACAGATACGCAGTATTTT.

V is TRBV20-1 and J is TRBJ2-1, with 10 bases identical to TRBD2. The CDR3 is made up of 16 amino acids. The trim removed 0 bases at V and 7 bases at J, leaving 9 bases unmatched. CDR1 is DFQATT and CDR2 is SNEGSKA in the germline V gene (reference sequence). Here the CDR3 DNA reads TGCAGTGCTAGAGATCCCAGCGGGAGGGGAACGAATGAGCAGTTCTTC. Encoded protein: CSARDPSGRGTNEQFF.

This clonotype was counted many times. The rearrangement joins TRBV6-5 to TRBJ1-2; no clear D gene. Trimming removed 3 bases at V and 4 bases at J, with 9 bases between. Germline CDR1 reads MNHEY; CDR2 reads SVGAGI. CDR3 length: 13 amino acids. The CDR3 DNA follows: TGTGCCAGCAGTTATGGCAGGATCTATGGCTACACCTTC. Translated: CASSYGRIYGYTF.

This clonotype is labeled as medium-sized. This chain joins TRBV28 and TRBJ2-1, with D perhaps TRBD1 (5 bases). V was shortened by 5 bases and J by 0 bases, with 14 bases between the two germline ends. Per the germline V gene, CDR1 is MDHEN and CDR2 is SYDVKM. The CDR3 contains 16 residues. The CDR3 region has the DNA TGTGCCAGCAGTGGGGCGAGCCAAGTCTCCTACAATGAGCAGTTCTTC. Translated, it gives CASSGASQVSYNEQFF.

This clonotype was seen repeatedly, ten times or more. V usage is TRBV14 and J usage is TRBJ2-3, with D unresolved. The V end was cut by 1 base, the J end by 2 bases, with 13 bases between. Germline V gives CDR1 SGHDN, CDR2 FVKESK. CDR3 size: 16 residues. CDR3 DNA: TGTGCCAGCAGCCAAGTACACTCAACCTTCACAGATACGCAGTATTTT. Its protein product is CASSQVHSTFTDTQYF.

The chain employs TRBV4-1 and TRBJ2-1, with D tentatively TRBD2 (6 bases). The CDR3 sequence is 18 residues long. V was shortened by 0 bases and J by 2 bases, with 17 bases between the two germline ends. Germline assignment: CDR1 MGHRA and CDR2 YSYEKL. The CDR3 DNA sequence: TGCGCCAGCAGCCAAGACAACGGGGACTTAGTCCCCTACAATGAGCAGTTCTTC. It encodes CASSQDNGDLVPYNEQFF.

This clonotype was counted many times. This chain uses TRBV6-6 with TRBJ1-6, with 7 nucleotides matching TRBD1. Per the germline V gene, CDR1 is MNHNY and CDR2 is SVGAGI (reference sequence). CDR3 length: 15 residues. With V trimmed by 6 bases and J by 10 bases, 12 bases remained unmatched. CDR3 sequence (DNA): TGTGCCAGCAGCTCGGACAGGCCAGGAGTCTCACCCCTCCACTTT. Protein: CASSSDRPGVSPLHF.

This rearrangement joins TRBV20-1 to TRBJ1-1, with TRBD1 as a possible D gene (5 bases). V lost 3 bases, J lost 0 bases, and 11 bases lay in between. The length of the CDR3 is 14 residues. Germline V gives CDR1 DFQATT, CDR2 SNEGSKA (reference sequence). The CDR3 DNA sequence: TGCAGTGCTAGTGACAGCTCCTTGAACACTGAAGCTTTCTTT. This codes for CSASDSSLNTEAFF.

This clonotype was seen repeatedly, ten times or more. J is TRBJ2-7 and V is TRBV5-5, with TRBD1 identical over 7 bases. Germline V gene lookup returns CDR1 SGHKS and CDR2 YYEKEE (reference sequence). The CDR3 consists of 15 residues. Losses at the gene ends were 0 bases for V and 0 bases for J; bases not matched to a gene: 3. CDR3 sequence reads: CASSLADRDSYEQYF. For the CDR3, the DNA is TGTGCCAGCAGCTTGGCCGACAGGGACTCCTACGAGCAGTACTTC.

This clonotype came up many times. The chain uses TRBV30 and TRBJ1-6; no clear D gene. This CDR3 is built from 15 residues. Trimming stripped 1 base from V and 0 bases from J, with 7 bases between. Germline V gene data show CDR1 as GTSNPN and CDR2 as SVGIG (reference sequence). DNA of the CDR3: TGTGCCTGGAGTGCTCCCAGCTCCTATAATTCACCCCTCCACTTT. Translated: CAWSAPSSYNSPLHF.

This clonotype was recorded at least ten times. The CDR3 loop reads CASSSHPTGAREQYF. The CDR3 DNA sequence: TGTGCCAGCAGTTCGCACCCGACAGGGGCGAGGGAGCAGTACTTC. The chain is built from TRBV12-3 or TRBV12-4 and TRBJ2-7, with 8 bases matching TRBD1. This CDR3 comprises 15 residues. V dropped 4 bases and J dropped 7; count of bases not matched to a gene: 12.

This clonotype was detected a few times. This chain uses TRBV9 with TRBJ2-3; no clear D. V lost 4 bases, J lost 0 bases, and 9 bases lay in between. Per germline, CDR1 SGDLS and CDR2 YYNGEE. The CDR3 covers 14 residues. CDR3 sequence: CASSSLTSTDTQYF. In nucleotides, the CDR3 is TGTGCCAGCAGCTCTTTGACTAGCACAGATACGCAGTATTTT.

In DNA, the CDR3 is TGTGCCAGCAGCTCTCCGCCCAGGGGCTCTGAAGCTTTCTTT. Its protein is CASSSPPRGSEAFF. The V and J genes are TRBV27 and TRBJ1-1; maybe TRBD1 (6 bases). Germline V gives CDR1 MNHEY, CDR2 SMNVEV (reference sequence). Deletions cut 6 bases from V and 6 bases from J, with 17 bases between. This CDR3 region has 14 residues.

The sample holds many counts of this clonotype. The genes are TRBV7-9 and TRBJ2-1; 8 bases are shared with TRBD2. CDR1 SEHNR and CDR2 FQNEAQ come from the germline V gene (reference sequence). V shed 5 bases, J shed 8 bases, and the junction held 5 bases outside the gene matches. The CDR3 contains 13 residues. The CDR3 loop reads CASSLGLGDEQFF. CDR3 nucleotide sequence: TGTGCCAGCAGCCTGGGACTAGGCGATGAGCAGTTCTTC.

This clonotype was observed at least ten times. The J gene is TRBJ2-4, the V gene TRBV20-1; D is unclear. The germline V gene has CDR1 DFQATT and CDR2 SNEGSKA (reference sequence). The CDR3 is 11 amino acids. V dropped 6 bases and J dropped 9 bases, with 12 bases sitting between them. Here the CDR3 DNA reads TGCAGTGCCAATTCAGGTGGCATTCAGTACTTC. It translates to CSANSGGIQYF.

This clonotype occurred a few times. CDR3 in amino acids: CASSPGTVRNTGELFF. CDR3 coding DNA: TGTGCCAGCAGCCCTGGGACGGTGAGAAACACCGGGGAGCTGTTTTTT. The gene calls are TRBV7-9 and TRBJ2-2; possibly TRBD1 or TRBD2 for D (5 bases each). Germline assignment: CDR1 SEHNR and CDR2 FQNEAQ (reference sequence). Trimming cost V 5 bases and J 2 bases, with 15 bases left between them. This CDR3 spans 16 amino acids.

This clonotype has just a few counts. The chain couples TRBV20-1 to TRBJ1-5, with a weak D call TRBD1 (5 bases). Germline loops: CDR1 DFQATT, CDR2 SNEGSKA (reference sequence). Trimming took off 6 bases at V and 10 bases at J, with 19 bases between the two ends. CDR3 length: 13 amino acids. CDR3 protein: CSAAPGTSYPQHF. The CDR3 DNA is TGCAGTGCCGCTCCCGGGACCTCATACCCCCAGCATTTT.

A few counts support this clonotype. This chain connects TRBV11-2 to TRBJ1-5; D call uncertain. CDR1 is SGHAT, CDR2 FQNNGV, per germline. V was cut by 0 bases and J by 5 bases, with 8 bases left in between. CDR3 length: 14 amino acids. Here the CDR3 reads CASSLDGRDQPQHF. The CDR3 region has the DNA TGTGCCAGCAGCTTAGATGGGAGGGATCAGCCCCAGCATTTT.

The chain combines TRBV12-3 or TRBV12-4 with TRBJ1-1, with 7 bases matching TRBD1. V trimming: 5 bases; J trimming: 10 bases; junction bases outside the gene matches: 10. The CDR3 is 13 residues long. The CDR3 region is CASSLTGVMGAFF. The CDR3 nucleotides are TGTGCCAGCAGTCTTACAGGGGTAATGGGAGCTTTCTTT.

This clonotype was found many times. CDR3 in DNA: TGTGCCAGCAGCCACGGCGTCGACGAGCAGTACTTC. This gives the protein CASSHGVDEQYF. The chain employs TRBV12-3 or TRBV12-4 and TRBJ2-7; D call uncertain. The CDR3 length is 12 residues. V was trimmed by 6 bases and J by 5 bases, leaving 11 bases between them.

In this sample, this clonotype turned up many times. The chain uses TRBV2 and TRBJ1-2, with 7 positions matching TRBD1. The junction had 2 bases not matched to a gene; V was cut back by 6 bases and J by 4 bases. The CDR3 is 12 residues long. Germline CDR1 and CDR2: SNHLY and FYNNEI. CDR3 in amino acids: CASRRDSYGYTF. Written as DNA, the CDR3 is TGTGCCAGCAGGAGGGACAGCTATGGCTACACCTTC.